These 7 T cell receptor beta chains were all obtained from the same sample, sequenced in a study of CD8+CD57+ T cells in acquired aplastic anemia. Genomic DNA, the template, was used for profiling of the TCR beta VDJ and CDR3. Via MiXCR, TCRdb re-called the reads, giving one row per CDR3 protein. Altogether 180,000 or so distinct CDR3 sequences are present, less than 60% being singletons, with the ten largest covering more than 1.5%. Only patients with CD8+CD57+ cell expansion on flow cytometry were chosen for sequencing. The sequenced material came from sorted CD4+, CD8+, or CD8+CD57+ T cells (not recorded which) from PBMCs. The receptors originated from a human donor with aplastic anemia.

This clonotype was counted a few times. CDR3 in DNA: TGTGCCACCGGGAATGAAATCGGGGAGCTGTTTTTT. Translated: CATGNEIGELFF. The rearrangement links TRBV24-1 to TRBJ2-2; D ambiguous. The germline CDR1 and CDR2 sequences are KGHDR and SFDVKD. Trimming took off 9 bases at V and 7 bases at J, with 11 bases between the two ends. CDR3 size: 12 residues.

This CDR3 reads CASSGQGGGQPQHF. In nucleotides, the CDR3 is TGTGCCAGCAGTGGACAGGGGGGCGGTCAGCCCCAGCATTTT. The rearrangement links TRBV2 to TRBJ1-5; the match to TRBD1 covers 9 bases. Germline loops: CDR1 SNHLY, CDR2 FYNNEI. The V segment lost 4 bases and the J segment 6 bases; nucleotides outside the gene matches: 4. The length of the CDR3 is 14 residues.

This clonotype is a singleton in its sample. V gene TRBV25-1 combines with J gene TRBJ2-7, with D tentatively TRBD1 (5 bases). The CDR3 is 17 residues long. Germline V lookup: CDR1 MGHDK, CDR2 SYGVNS. V was pared by 2 bases and J by 4 bases, with 21 bases between. This CDR3 reads CASSESRGQSLRYEQYF. The CDR3, as DNA: TGTGCCAGCAGTGAAAGTAGGGGCCAGTCGTTGAGATACGAGCAGTACTTC.

This clonotype was detected ten times or more. The chain links TRBV20-1 to TRBJ2-1; D is undetermined. Looked up from germline, CDR1 is DFQATT and CDR2 is SNEGSKA (reference sequence). Trimming shortened V by 6 bases and J by 9 bases, and 9 bases separated the two germline ends. The CDR3 consists of 10 residues. The CDR3, as DNA: TGCAGTGCATATAGCCTTGAGCAGTTCTTC. Translating gives CSAYSLEQFF.

V usage is TRBV7-2 and J usage is TRBJ1-5; 9 bases line up with TRBD1. The CDR3 is 15 residues long. The germline V gene has CDR1 SGHTA and CDR2 FQGNSA. The V and J ends lost 5 bases and 7 bases, in that order; junction bases with no gene match: 9. CDR3 protein: CASSVSGTGNQPQHF. Here the CDR3 DNA reads TGTGCCAGCAGCGTCTCCGGGACAGGGAACCAGCCCCAGCATTTT.

As regards this clonotype: One end of the junction does not line up with germline, which may come from a read error. The rearrangement joins TRBV6-2 or TRBV6-3 to TRBJ1-1; D gene ambiguous. Germline loops: CDR1 MNHEY, CDR2 SVGEGT. CDR3 length: 12 amino acids. The CDR3 coding sequence is TGTGCCGGCAGTAACGGAAGGGCTGAAGCTTTCTTT. Translated: CAGSNGRAEAFF.

This chain links TRBV10-3 with TRBJ2-7; D may correspond to TRBD1 or TRBD2 (5 bases each). Germline-derived CDR1 and CDR2 are ENHRY and SYGVKD. The V and J ends lost 8 bases and 2 bases respectively, with 10 bases between them. This CDR3 region has 12 residues. The CDR3 region is CAIGTSTYEQYF. The CDR3, as DNA: TGTGCCATCGGGACGTCCACCTACGAGCAGTACTTC.